These T cell receptor beta chains were read from a single sample in a study of naive and memory T cell subsets. In TCRdb, the UMI-ligation and nested PCR reads were re-called with MiXCR into one record per CDR3 protein. This sample carries about 99,000 distinct CDR3 sequences, approximately 15% of them seen once, and the ten largest clones take 2.5% to 3.5%. Sequenced input: naive CD8+ T cells from blood. All receptors derive from a human donor in good health. Each CDR3 is given with its conserved first and last residue. The D gene is left open where the match is weak. Rows give clone size only sometimes, using once, few, many, or a class for an expanded clone.

D	V	J	size	length	DNA	CDR3
.	TRBV27	TRBJ2-1	.	13	TGTGCCAGCAGTTCGGACGAGGACAATGAGCAGTTCTTC	CASSSDEDNEQFF
TRBD1	TRBV9	TRBJ1-3	.	17	TGTGCCAGCAGCGTCACCGGGACAGGGGTCTCTGGAAACACCATATATTTT	CASSVTGTGVSGNTIYF
.	TRBV10-3	TRBJ2-7	few	15	TGTGCCATCAGTGAGGAGGGGGGAAACTTCTACGAGCAGTACTTC	CAISEEGGNFYEQYF
.	TRBV12-3/TRBV12-4	TRBJ2-1	.	18	TGTGCCAGCAGTTACCCCTCAGGGGTGGGGGGGCCTGGCAATGAGCAGTTCTTC	CASSYPSGVGGPGNEQFF
TRBD1	TRBV3-1	TRBJ2-3	.	15	TGTGCCAGCAGTCGGGGACAGGGGGCTCCAGATACGCAGTATTTT	CASSRGQGAPDTQYF
.	TRBV7-8	TRBJ2-3	.	16	TGTGCCAGCGGAAAGGCTCCGCAGCAAACCACAGATACGCAGTATTTT	CASGKAPQQTTDTQYF
.	TRBV18	TRBJ2-3	few	18	TGTGCCAGCTCACCACTCGGACTGCCGACAAACAACACAGATACGCAGTATTTT	CASSPLGLPTNNTDTQYF
.	TRBV9	TRBJ2-7	few	13	TGTGCCAGCAGCGTAGATTCAGGGCCTCCGTTCTACTTC	CASSVDSGPPFYF
.	TRBV27	TRBJ2-1	few	14	TGTGCCAGCAGTTCCGTAGGGCCATACAATGAGCAGTTCTTC	CASSSVGPYNEQFF
.	TRBV9	TRBJ2-2	.	15	TGTGCCAGCAGCGTCCCAGCGACTTACACCGGGGAGCTGTTTTTT	CASSVPATYTGELFF
TRBD1	TRBV5-4	TRBJ1-2	few	14	TGTGCCAGCAGCTTGGGACAGGGGGGCTATGGCTACACCTTC	CASSLGQGGYGYTF
.	TRBV7-9	TRBJ2-1	once	15	TGTGCCAGCAGCTTAGGGACAAGGGCAGGCAATGAGCAGTTCTTC	CASSLGTRAGNEQFF
.	TRBV20-1	TRBJ2-2	many	15	TGCAGTGCTAGAGCTTGGGGCGGAGACACCGGGGAGCTGTTTTTT	CSARAWGGDTGELFF
TRBD2	TRBV14	TRBJ2-3	many	16	TGTGCCAGCAGCCATTCGACTAGCGGCCTCACAGATACGCAGTATTTT	CASSHSTSGLTDTQYF
TRBD2	TRBV5-5	TRBJ2-5	.	17	TGTGCCAGCAGCTTGCCGACTAGCGGGGGGGCCACGGAGACCCAGTACTTC	CASSLPTSGGATETQYF
.	TRBV5-6	TRBJ2-7	many	13	TGTGCCAGCGTTGGTCGGCACTCCTACGAGCAGTACTTC	CASVGRHSYEQYF
TRBD1	TRBV5-5	TRBJ2-5	.	15	TGTGCCAGCAGCTTGCGCGAGGGGGCAGGGGAGACCCAGTACTTC	CASSLREGAGETQYF
TRBD2	TRBV4-3	TRBJ2-3	many	18	TGCGCCAGCAGCCAAGCCTCTGGACTAGCGGGTTACTCAGATACGCAGTATTTT	CASSQASGLAGYSDTQYF
TRBD1	TRBV27	TRBJ1-1	.	14	TGTGCCAGCAGCCCCATGCGACAGGGCACTGAAGCTTTCTTT	CASSPMRQGTEAFF
.	TRBV9	TRBJ1-5	.	14	TGTGCCAGCAACTCAGGGTATAGCAATCAGCCCCAGCATTTT	CASNSGYSNQPQHF
TRBD1	TRBV7-9	TRBJ1-5	few	17	TGTGCCAGCAGCTCGGGACAGGGGTCATATAGCAATCAGCCCCAGCATTTT	CASSSGQGSYSNQPQHF
.	TRBV7-9	TRBJ2-3	.	15	TGTGCCAGCAGCAGGGACGGGGCCACCACAGATACGCAGTATTTT	CASSRDGATTDTQYF
TRBD2	TRBV6-2/TRBV6-3	TRBJ2-1	few	15	TGTGCCAGCAACGAGCGGGAGGGCCGCTACAATGAGCAGTTCTTC	CASNEREGRYNEQFF
TRBD2	TRBV20-1	TRBJ2-1	few	17	TGCAGTGCTAGAGATGGCGGGGCGGGAGGACACTACAATGAGCAGTTCTTC	CSARDGGAGGHYNEQFF
.	TRBV5-4	TRBJ2-7	few	13	TGTGCCAGCAGCTCTTGGACGGCCTACGAGCAGTACTTC	CASSSWTAYEQYF
.	TRBV30	TRBJ1-2	.	11	TGTGCCTGGGGAGCAGGGAACGGCTACACCTTC	CAWGAGNGYTF
.	TRBV6-2/TRBV6-3	TRBJ1-2	many	16	TGTGCCAGCAGTTATTCCCAGACGAAAACGAACTATGGCTACACCTTC	CASSYSQTKTNYGYTF
.	TRBV19	TRBJ1-1	.	15	TGTGCCAGTAGTATCACCGACTCTTGGGACACTGAAGCTTTCTTT	CASSITDSWDTEAFF
.	TRBV12-3/TRBV12-4	TRBJ1-6	many	15	TGTGCCAGCAGTTTAGAGGAGGTTGGGCATTCACCCCTCCACTTT	CASSLEEVGHSPLHF
.	TRBV15	TRBJ2-7	.	12	TGTGCCCTCCTCGAGGATACCACAGAGCAGTACTTC	CALLEDTTEQYF
.	TRBV19	TRBJ1-5	few	13	TGTGCCAGTAGTATCGGGTGGAATCAGCCCCAGCATTTT	CASSIGWNQPQHF
.	TRBV7-9	TRBJ2-1	many	16	TGTGCCAGCAGCTTAGCGGAGGGAACCCCTGGCGATGAGCAGTTCTTC	CASSLAEGTPGDEQFF
TRBD2	TRBV7-8	TRBJ2-7	.	16	TGTGCCAGCAGCCGAGAGACTAGCGGGAGTCCCTACGAGCAGTACTTC	CASSRETSGSPYEQYF
.	TRBV7-9	TRBJ1-1	many	16	TGTGCCAGCAGCTCTCCCAGACCCTTGAAGGAGGTTGAAGCTTTCTTT	CASSSPRPLKEVEAFF
.	TRBV19	TRBJ1-1	.	14	TGTGCCAGTAGCGCCGGGACATCGAACACTGAAGCTTTCTTT	CASSAGTSNTEAFF
TRBD2	TRBV15	TRBJ2-3	many	19	TGTGCCACCAGCAGAGATGTTAGCGGGGGGGAGCCGGGCACAGATACGCAGTATTTT	CATSRDVSGGEPGTDTQYF
.	TRBV7-2	TRBJ2-3	.	14	TGTGCCAGCACCTTGGCTGGACACACAGATACGCAGTATTTT	CASTLAGHTDTQYF
.	TRBV20-1	TRBJ2-1	many	14	TGCAGTGCTAGATGGGTAGGGGCGGTCAATGAGCAGTTCTTC	CSARWVGAVNEQFF
.	TRBV2	TRBJ1-5	.	13	TGTGCCAGCGGCCGCGGGAGCAATCAGCCCCAGCATTTT	CASGRGSNQPQHF
.	TRBV7-9	TRBJ2-2	.	15	TGTGCCAGCAGCTTAGGTGGCAGGGGAACCGGGGAGCTGTTTTTT	CASSLGGRGTGELFF
.	TRBV20-1	TRBJ2-1	.	14	TGCAGTGCTAGAGGAGAGCGGGCCCCCAATGAGCAGTTCTTC	CSARGERAPNEQFF
.	TRBV27	TRBJ2-3	few	12	TGTGCCACCGGCCCCCACACAGATGCGCAGTATTTT	CATGPHTDAQYF